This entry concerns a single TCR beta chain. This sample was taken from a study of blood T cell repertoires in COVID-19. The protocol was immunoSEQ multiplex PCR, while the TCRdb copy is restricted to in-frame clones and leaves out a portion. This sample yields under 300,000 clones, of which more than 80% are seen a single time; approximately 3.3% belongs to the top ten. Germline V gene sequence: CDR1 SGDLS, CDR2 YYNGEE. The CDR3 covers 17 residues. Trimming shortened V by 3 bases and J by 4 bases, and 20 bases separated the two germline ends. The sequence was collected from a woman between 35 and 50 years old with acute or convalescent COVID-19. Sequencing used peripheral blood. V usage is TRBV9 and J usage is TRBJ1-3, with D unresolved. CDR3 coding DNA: TGTGCCAGCAGCGCAGCGGCGGTACTTACCATCGGAAACACCATATATTTT. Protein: CASSAAAVLTIGNTIYF.